This T cell receptor (beta chain) was profiled in a study of beta chain features in type 1 diabetes. The study, taken as a whole, reports: Equally in patients and controls, PCR might preferentially amplify shorter templates.

cDNA synthesis used the whole RNA isolate, giving expressed TCRB sequences. Clones were read by immunoSEQ multiplex PCR, and TCRdb kept only the in-frame ones, dropping some. The profile shows around 250,000 clones, 12% to 15% of them singletons. The CDR3 is 15 amino acids. Looked up from germline, CDR1 is SNHLY and CDR2 is FYNNEI. A few counts support this clone. No antigen is known for it. At one end the junction does not follow the germline gene, possibly because of a read error. By way of CD45RO/CCR7/CD25/CD127/CD95/CD27, the CD4+ regulatory, stem cell-like memory, central memory and naive cells were sorted.

The clonotype originates from a woman aged 40 to 50 in good health. The chain is built from TRBV2 and TRBJ2-7, with D unclear. Sequenced material: naive CD4+ T cells from blood. In nucleotides, the CDR3 is TGTGCCAGCAGATCCGCAACCTACCGATCCTTCGAGCAGTACTTC. This gives the protein CASRSATYRSFEQYF. Using reference TRBV2 and TRBJ2-7 for the parts outside the CDR3, the full variable domain is EPEVTQTPSHQVTQMGQEVILRCVPISNHLYFYWYRQILGQKVEFLVSFYNNEISEKSEIFDDQFSVERPDGSNFTLKIRSTKLEDSAMYFCASRSATYRSFEQYFGPGTRLTVT.